These 5 T cell receptor beta chains were all obtained from the same sample, sequenced in a study of blood T cell repertoires in COVID-19. Assay used: immunoSEQ multiplex PCR; TCRdb lists only in-frame clones, some missing. The top ten clones hold more than 8.5% of a sample with some 230,000 clones, more than 85% of them seen once. Source material: peripheral blood. The receptors come from a woman in her forties or fifties with COVID-19, enrolled during active disease.

The J gene is TRBJ2-3, the V gene TRBV19; TRBD2 is a possible D gene (5 bases). Trimming cost V 9 bases and J 6 bases, with 10 bases left between them. The CDR3 length is 11 residues. Germline V gene sequence: CDR1 LNHDA, CDR2 SQIVND (reference sequence). The CDR3 is CASVRGDTQYF. In DNA, the CDR3 is TGTGCCAGCGTTCGAGGGGATACGCAGTATTTT.

The V and J genes are TRBV24-1 and TRBJ2-3; perhaps TRBD2 as D (6 bases). The germline V and J ends were trimmed by 9 bases and 6 bases, with 12 bases remaining between them. The CDR3 runs to 12 residues. In germline, CDR1 is KGHDR, CDR2 SFDVKD. CDR3 sequence reads: CATSGGGDTQYF. For the CDR3, the DNA is TGTGCCACCTCCGGTGGGGGGGATACGCAGTATTTT.

In DNA, the CDR3 is TGTGCCAGCAGCCCAGGACAGGGTTGGCAAGAGACCCAGTACTTC. Translated, it gives CASSPGQGWQETQYF. J is TRBJ2-5 and V is TRBV5-8; 8 nucleotides agree with TRBD1. Germline V gives CDR1 SGHTS, CDR2 YDEGEE. J was trimmed by 2 bases and V by 4 bases; bases with no gene match: 7. CDR3 length: 15 amino acids. Combining the CDR3 with reference TRBV5-8 and TRBJ2-5 gives the whole variable domain EAGVTQSPTHLIKTRGQQATLRCSPISGHTSVYWYQQALGLGLQFLLWYDEGEERNRGNFPPRFSGRQFPNYSSELNVNALELEDSALYLCASSPGQGWQETQYFGPGTRLLVL.

The V and J genes are TRBV7-6 and TRBJ2-1; 11 bases are a match to TRBD2. This CDR3 has 15 amino acids. The germline V gene has CDR1 SGHVS and CDR2 FNYEAQ. The ends lost 4 bases at V and 4 bases at J; junction bases unmatched: 3. The DNA of the CDR3 is TGTGCCAGCAGCTCCCCTAGCGGGGGGTACAATGAGCAGTTCTTC. It is translated as CASSSPSGGYNEQFF. The complete variable domain, with remaining parts taken from reference TRBV7-6 and TRBJ2-1, reads GAGVSQSPRYKVTKRGQDVALRCDPISGHVSLYWYRQALGQGPEFLTYFNYEAQQDKSGLPNDRFSAERPEGSISTLTIQRTEQRDSAMYRCASSSPSGGYNEQFFGPGTRLTVL.

The rearrangement uses TRBV6-1 and TRBJ2-3, with TRBD2 matching over 9 bases. Germline trimming cut 3 bases from V and 3 bases from J; bases unmatched to any gene: 7. This CDR3 spans 16 amino acids. Germline assignment: CDR1 MNHNS and CDR2 SASEGT. CDR3 sequence reads: CASSDLAGEVTDTQYF. The DNA of the CDR3 is TGTGCCAGCAGTGACTTAGCGGGGGAGGTGACAGATACGCAGTATTTT.